The clone carrying this T cell receptor beta chain was detected ten times or more. Antigen unknown. The CDR3 runs 12 residues. Germline CDR1 SGHDT, CDR2 YYEEEE. V was trimmed by 0 bases and J by 10 bases, leaving 8 bases between them. Three rounds of nested PCR, following a modified ARM-PCR protocol, produced the TCRbeta library. Each CDR3 protein gets one entry after TCRdb re-called the multiplex PCR reads with MiXCR. The data hold tens of thousands of distinct CDR3 sequences, with 65% to 75% observed a single time. The entry originates in a study of tumor and adjacent non-tumor tissue in lung cancer. RNA was extracted from bulk tissue without any cell sorting. Regarding the study as a whole: Tumor repertoires had a smaller top 100 clone share than normal lung.

The TCR sequence derives from a man between 60 and 75 years old with non-small cell lung cancer. The sample was lung tumor tissue. V usage is TRBV5-6 and J usage is TRBJ2-1, with a possible D match to TRBD1 (6 bases). DNA for the CDR3: TGTGCCAGCAGCTTGGTTGGGGGCGAGCAGTTCTTC. Its translation is CASSLVGGEQFF.